A selection of T cell receptor beta chains follows, all from one sample in a study of blood T cell repertoires in COVID-19. Profiling relied on immunoSEQ multiplex PCR, and the TCRdb table lists in-frame clones only, not all of them. Among approximately 440,000 clones listed, less than 95% were seen once. The specimen sequenced was PBMCs or T cells enriched from blood (not recorded which). The receptors come from a man aged 18 to 30 who had recovered from COVID-19. Both conserved end residues are part of each CDR3. A D gene is named only where the DNA matches it firmly. Not every row has a clone size; where given, it reads once, few, many or a size class.

D gene: -; CDR3 length: 15; clone size: -; V gene: TRBV7-2; J gene: TRBJ2-1; CDR3 protein: CASSSTGGSYNEQFF; CDR3 DNA: TGTGCCAGCAGCTCGACCGGGGGTTCCTACAATGAGCAGTTCTTC
D gene: -; CDR3 length: 16; clone size: once; V gene: TRBV4-2; J gene: TRBJ2-4; CDR3 protein: CASSHEGPLAKNIQYF; CDR3 DNA: TGTGCCAGCAGCCACGAGGGCCCCCTAGCCAAAAACATTCAGTACTTC
D gene: -; CDR3 length: 15; clone size: once; V gene: TRBV2; J gene: TRBJ2-6; CDR3 protein: CASSHRSPGANVLTF; CDR3 DNA: TGTGCCAGCAGTCACCGGTCTCCTGGGGCCAACGTCCTGACTTTC
D gene: -; CDR3 length: 12; clone size: -; V gene: TRBV19; J gene: TRBJ2-7; CDR3 protein: CATQVTSYEQYF; CDR3 DNA: TGTGCCACCCAGGTAACATCATACGAGCAGTACTTC
D gene: TRBD2; CDR3 length: 15; clone size: -; V gene: TRBV7-2; J gene: TRBJ2-1; CDR3 protein: CASSLVGGKLNEQFF; CDR3 DNA: TGTGCCAGCAGCTTAGTCGGGGGGAAGTTGAATGAGCAGTTCTTC
D gene: TRBD1; CDR3 length: 16; clone size: -; V gene: TRBV9; J gene: TRBJ1-6; CDR3 protein: CASSPAGDRVYSPLHF; CDR3 DNA: TGTGCCAGCAGCCCGGCGGGGGACAGGGTATATTCACCCCTCCACTTT
D gene: -; CDR3 length: 18; clone size: -; V gene: TRBV7-8; J gene: TRBJ2-7; CDR3 protein: CASSLREVVRGLSYEQYF; CDR3 DNA: TGTGCCAGCAGCCTAAGGGAGGTAGTACGGGGTCTGTCCTACGAGCAGTACTTC
D gene: -; CDR3 length: 15; clone size: -; V gene: TRBV29-1; J gene: TRBJ1-1; CDR3 protein: CSVEPHTGMNTEAFF; CDR3 DNA: TGCAGCGTTGAACCTCATACAGGCATGAACACTGAAGCTTTCTTT
D gene: -; CDR3 length: 14; clone size: -; V gene: TRBV4-1; J gene: TRBJ2-2; CDR3 protein: CASSHGGQIGELFF; CDR3 DNA: TGCGCCAGCAGCCACGGTGGACAAATCGGGGAGCTGTTTTTT
D gene: TRBD1; CDR3 length: 15; clone size: -; V gene: TRBV7-3; J gene: TRBJ1-1; CDR3 protein: CASSGTGGENTEAFF; CDR3 DNA: TGTGCCAGCAGCGGGACAGGGGGAGAGAACACTGAAGCTTTCTTT
D gene: -; CDR3 length: 17; clone size: once; V gene: TRBV21-1; J gene: TRBJ1-6; CDR3 protein: CASSKPSGGENYSPLHF; CDR3 DNA: TGTGCCAGCAGCAAACCCTCCGGGGGGGAGAACTATTCACCCCTCCACTTT
D gene: TRBD1; CDR3 length: 13; clone size: -; V gene: TRBV7-9; J gene: TRBJ1-1; CDR3 protein: CASSAAGGTEAFF; CDR3 DNA: TGTGCCAGCAGCGCCGCAGGGGGCACTGAAGCTTTCTTT
D gene: -; CDR3 length: 15; clone size: -; V gene: TRBV3-1/TRBV3-2; J gene: TRBJ1-1; CDR3 protein: CASSQEGVFFTEAFF; CDR3 DNA: TGTGCCAGCAGCCAAGAAGGGGTTTTTTTCACTGAAGCTTTCTTT
D gene: -; CDR3 length: 12; clone size: -; V gene: TRBV5-1; J gene: TRBJ2-7; CDR3 protein: CASSLEGHEQYF; CDR3 DNA: TGCGCCAGCAGCTTGGAGGGGCACGAGCAGTACTTC
D gene: -; CDR3 length: 14; clone size: -; V gene: TRBV12-5; J gene: TRBJ1-5; CDR3 protein: CASGLARSNQPQHF; CDR3 DNA: TGTGCTAGTGGTTTGGCCAGGAGCAATCAGCCCCAGCATTTT
D gene: TRBD2; CDR3 length: 15; clone size: once; V gene: TRBV7-2; J gene: TRBJ2-3; CDR3 protein: CASSLTSGGPDTQYF; CDR3 DNA: TGTGCCAGCAGCTTAACTAGCGGGGGGCCAGATACGCAGTATTTT
D gene: TRBD2; CDR3 length: 15; clone size: once; V gene: TRBV3-1/TRBV3-2; J gene: TRBJ2-3; CDR3 protein: CASSPGGGITDTQYF; CDR3 DNA: TGTGCCAGCAGCCCCGGGGGGGGGATCACAGATACGCAGTATTTT
D gene: TRBD2; CDR3 length: 18; clone size: -; V gene: TRBV7-9; J gene: TRBJ2-1; CDR3 protein: CASSQLGSSGRVYNEQFF; CDR3 DNA: TGTGCCAGCAGCCAATTAGGGTCTAGCGGGAGGGTCTACAATGAGCAGTTCTTC
D gene: -; CDR3 length: 15; clone size: -; V gene: TRBV5-7; J gene: TRBJ1-3; CDR3 protein: CASSNRPQGLHTIYF; CDR3 DNA: TGTGCCAGCAGCAACCGCCCCCAGGGGCTGCACACCATATATTTT
D gene: -; CDR3 length: 16; clone size: -; V gene: TRBV27; J gene: TRBJ2-7; CDR3 protein: CASSLRAPARAYEQYF; CDR3 DNA: TGTGCCAGCAGTTTACGGGCCCCCGCCAGGGCCTACGAGCAGTACTTC
D gene: TRBD1; CDR3 length: 13; clone size: -; V gene: TRBV10-3; J gene: TRBJ1-6; CDR3 protein: CAIRGQEGSPLHF; CDR3 DNA: TGTGCCATCAGGGGACAGGAGGGTTCACCCCTCCACTTT
D gene: TRBD1; CDR3 length: 18; clone size: -; V gene: TRBV7-3; J gene: TRBJ1-6; CDR3 protein: CASSLRGRGSGYNSPLHF; CDR3 DNA: TGTGCCAGCAGCTTACGAGGCAGGGGGTCTGGGTATAATTCACCCCTCCACTTT
D gene: -; CDR3 length: 17; clone size: -; V gene: TRBV7-9; J gene: TRBJ1-3; CDR3 protein: CASSLIGTSHSGNTIYF; CDR3 DNA: TGTGCCAGCAGCCTCATAGGGACTTCCCACTCTGGAAACACCATATATTTT
D gene: -; CDR3 length: 14; clone size: -; V gene: TRBV28; J gene: TRBJ2-7; CDR3 protein: CASMMRQSSYEQYF; CDR3 DNA: TGTGCCAGCATGATGAGGCAGTCCTCCTACGAGCAGTACTTC
D gene: -; CDR3 length: 15; clone size: -; V gene: TRBV27; J gene: TRBJ1-6; CDR3 protein: CASSFSGSGNSPLHF; CDR3 DNA: TGTGCCAGCAGTTTCTCCGGGAGTGGTAATTCACCCCTCCACTTT
D gene: -; CDR3 length: 17; clone size: -; V gene: TRBV15; J gene: TRBJ1-1; CDR3 protein: CATSEGRGRRLNTEAFF; CDR3 DNA: TGTGCCACCAGCGAGGGGAGGGGCAGACGATTGAACACTGAAGCTTTCTTT
D gene: -; CDR3 length: 16; clone size: -; V gene: TRBV28; J gene: TRBJ2-7; CDR3 protein: CASSPLGQSRAYEQYF; CDR3 DNA: TGTGCCAGCAGTCCCCTCGGACAGTCTAGGGCCTACGAGCAGTACTTC
D gene: TRBD1; CDR3 length: 15; clone size: -; V gene: TRBV3-1/TRBV3-2; J gene: TRBJ1-2; CDR3 protein: CASSQVDRDGYGYTF; CDR3 DNA: TGTGCCAGCAGCCAGGTGGACAGGGATGGGTATGGCTACACCTTC